A selection of T cell receptor beta chains follows, all from one sample in a study of blood T cells in healthy people across ages. TCRdb re-called the 5' RACE reads with MiXCR, one entry per CDR3 protein. The table shows 590,000 or so distinct CDR3 sequences, with around 31% occurring only once. Sequencing was performed on blood. The receptors derive from a woman of 80 years or more in good health. Each CDR3 is given with its conserved first and last residue. The order of the fields is clone size, J gene, D gene, V gene, CDR3 protein, CDR3 DNA. The D gene is left open where the match is weak. A row's size may be missing; if present it is once, few, many or a size class.

many TRBJ1-5 NA TRBV20-1 CSARSGGVNQPQHF TGCAGTGCTAGAAGCGGGGGCGTCAATCAGCCCCAGCATTTT
many TRBJ2-3 TRBD2 TRBV29-1 CSVAGVSSTDTQYF TGCAGCGTAGCGGGGGTCTCTAGCACAGATACGCAGTATTTT
NA TRBJ1-4 NA TRBV28 CASSSLQTSNEKLFF TGTGCCAGCAGTTCCCTACAGACGAGTAATGAAAAACTGTTTTTT
few TRBJ1-1 NA TRBV12-3/TRBV12-4 CASDKERANTEAFF TGTGCTAGCGACAAGGAAAGAGCGAACACTGAAGCTTTCTTT
few TRBJ1-4 NA TRBV7-9 CASSLEGGLEGKLFF TGTGCCAGCAGCTTAGAAGGAGGGTTGGAGGGAAAACTGTTTTTT
few TRBJ1-1 NA TRBV5-5 CASSLLRTVNTEAFF TGTGCCAGCAGCTTATTAAGGACAGTGAACACTGAAGCTTTCTTT
NA TRBJ2-1 NA TRBV14 CASSRPGLDCNEQFF TGTGCCAGCAGCCGACCGGGACTGGACTGCAATGAGCAGTTCTTC
many TRBJ2-1 NA TRBV5-6 CASRPSGTLNEQFF TGTGCCAGCAGACCCTCCGGGACTCTCAATGAGCAGTTCTTC
many TRBJ2-7 NA TRBV5-1 CASSLGGRRTYEQYF TGCGCCAGCAGCTTGGGGGGACGCCGAACCTACGAGCAGTACTTC
once TRBJ2-7 TRBD2 TRBV12-3/TRBV12-4 CASSPTSGYYEQYF TGTGCCAGCAGTCCCACTAGCGGGTACTACGAGCAGTACTTC
many TRBJ2-1 NA TRBV7-9 CASSLVSGVFNNEQFF TGTGCCAGCAGCTTAGTGTCGGGGGTCTTCAACAATGAGCAGTTCTTC
many TRBJ1-2 NA TRBV25-1 CASSELGGYTF TGTGCCAGCAGTGAATTGGGTGGCTACACCTTC
many TRBJ1-4 NA TRBV21-1 CASSNPWDGHATNEKLFF TGTGCCAGCAGTAACCCGTGGGACGGGCATGCAACTAATGAAAAACTGTTTTTT
many TRBJ2-5 NA TRBV7-2 CASSNRGSGETQYF TGTGCCAGCAGCAATAGAGGGTCGGGGGAGACCCAGTACTTC
many TRBJ2-1 TRBD2 TRBV7-6 CASVPGLRYNEQFF TGTGCCAGCGTACCGGGACTACGCTACAATGAGCAGTTCTTC
once TRBJ2-5 TRBD2 TRBV11-3 CTSSLGGGNQETQYF TGTACCAGCAGCTTAGGCGGGGGAAACCAAGAGACCCAGTACTTC
many TRBJ2-7 TRBD2 TRBV7-2 CASSPTLAGASHEQYF TGTGCCAGCAGCCCGACACTAGCGGGGGCCTCCCACGAGCAGTACTTC
many TRBJ2-6 NA TRBV5-1 CASSLAVTVSGANVLTF TGCGCCAGCAGCTTGGCCGTCACGGTCTCTGGGGCCAACGTCCTGACTTTC
NA TRBJ2-2 TRBD1 TRBV24-1 CATSDGNRGHAGELFF TGTGCCACCAGTGATGGGAACAGGGGGCATGCCGGGGAGCTGTTTTTT
few TRBJ2-3 TRBD1 TRBV7-9 CASSSGTGGVDTQYF TGTGCCAGCAGCTCCGGGACAGGGGGAGTAGATACGCAGTATTTT
many TRBJ2-7 TRBD1 TRBV12-3/TRBV12-4 CASTFTQGIAYEQYF TGTGCCAGCACCTTCACACAGGGGATCGCCTACGAGCAGTACTTC
many TRBJ2-1 NA TRBV7-2 CASSLNRGMEHNEQFF TGTGCCAGCAGCTTGAATAGGGGCATGGAACACAATGAGCAGTTCTTC
many TRBJ1-2 NA TRBV7-9 CASSLARALGYTF TGTGCCAGCAGCTTAGCTAGGGCGTTGGGCTACACCTTC
few TRBJ2-3 NA TRBV7-2 CASSPDSLGTDTQYF TGTGCCAGCAGCCCCGACTCCCTCGGGACAGATACGCAGTATTTT
NA TRBJ1-2 NA TRBV9 CASSGLGGYGYTF TGTGCCAGCAGCGGACTTGGCGGCTATGGCTACACCTTC
few TRBJ2-5 TRBD1 TRBV5-1 CANSPGQGFRETQYF TGCGCCAACAGCCCGGGACAGGGGTTCCGGGAGACCCAGTACTTC
few TRBJ2-7 TRBD1 TRBV7-8 CASSLEGLGQGRNEQYF TGTGCCAGCAGCTTAGAAGGTCTTGGACAGGGGAGGAACGAGCAGTACTTC
NA TRBJ2-7 NA TRBV7-2 CASSLFRRGPYEQYF TGTGCCAGCAGCTTATTCAGGAGGGGGCCCTACGAGCAGTACTTC
NA TRBJ2-7 NA TRBV6-2/TRBV6-3 CAGSPDHLSSDEQYF TGTGCCGGCAGTCCGGACCACCTCAGCTCCGACGAGCAGTACTTC
NA TRBJ1-1 NA TRBV3-1 CASSQGRERREAFF TGTGCCAGCAGCCAGGGCCGGGAAAGGCGGGAGGCTTTCTTT
many TRBJ2-1 NA TRBV7-2 CASSLGTGSLQFF TGTGCCAGCAGCTTAGGGACGGGGTCCCTGCAGTTCTTC
NA TRBJ2-3 NA TRBV30 CAWSGKVTDTQYF TGTGCCTGGAGTGGCAAAGTCACAGATACGCAGTATTTT
NA TRBJ2-5 NA TRBV5-1 CASSSAAQETQYF TGCGCCAGCAGCTCGGCGGCCCAAGAGACCCAGTACTTC
few TRBJ2-5 NA TRBV20-1 CSALRDLQETQYF TGCAGTGCCCTCAGGGACTTACAAGAGACCCAGTACTTC